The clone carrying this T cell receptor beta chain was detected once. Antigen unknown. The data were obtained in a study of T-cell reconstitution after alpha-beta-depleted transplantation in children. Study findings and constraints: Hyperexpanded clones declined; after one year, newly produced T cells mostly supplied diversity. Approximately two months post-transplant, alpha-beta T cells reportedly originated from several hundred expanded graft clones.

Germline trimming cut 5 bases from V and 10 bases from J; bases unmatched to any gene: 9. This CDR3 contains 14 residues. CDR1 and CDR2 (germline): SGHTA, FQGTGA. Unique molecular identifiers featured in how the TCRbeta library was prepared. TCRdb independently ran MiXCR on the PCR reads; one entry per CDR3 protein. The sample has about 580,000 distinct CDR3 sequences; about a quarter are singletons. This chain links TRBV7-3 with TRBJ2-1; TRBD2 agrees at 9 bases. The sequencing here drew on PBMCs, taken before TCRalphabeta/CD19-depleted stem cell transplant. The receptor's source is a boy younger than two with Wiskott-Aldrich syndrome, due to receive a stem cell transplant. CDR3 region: CASSQGLANTEQFF. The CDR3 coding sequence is TGTGCCAGCAGCCAAGGACTAGCGAATACGGAGCAGTTCTTC.